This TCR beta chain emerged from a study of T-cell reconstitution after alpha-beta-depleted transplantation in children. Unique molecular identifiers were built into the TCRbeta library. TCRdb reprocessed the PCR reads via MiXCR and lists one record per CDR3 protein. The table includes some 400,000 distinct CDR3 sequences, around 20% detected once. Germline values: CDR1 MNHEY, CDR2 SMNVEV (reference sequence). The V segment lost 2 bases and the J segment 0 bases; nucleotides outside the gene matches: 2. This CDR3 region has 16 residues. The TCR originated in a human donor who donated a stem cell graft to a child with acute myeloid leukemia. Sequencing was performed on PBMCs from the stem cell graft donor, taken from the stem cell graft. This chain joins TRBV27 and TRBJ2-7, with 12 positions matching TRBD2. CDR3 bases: TGTGCCAGCAGTTTAGCGACTAGCGGGAGCTCCTACGAGCAGTACTTC. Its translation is CASSLATSGSSYEQYF.